These 8 T cell receptor beta chains came from one sample sequenced in a study of OX40 agonist ivuxolimab in advanced cancers. TCRdb's table, derived via immunoSEQ multiplex PCR, lists solely in-frame clones and lacks some. The repertoire holds over 20,000 clones, with around 80% as singletons. Sequenced here: CD4+ or CD8+ T cells sorted from blood, sampled in a trial of the OX40 agonist ivuxolimab. Receptor source: an adult with an advanced solid tumor such as melanoma, head and neck, liver or kidney cancer.

V usage is TRBV10-3 and J usage is TRBJ1-4; D is possibly TRBD1 (5 bases). The germline CDR1 and CDR2 sequences are ENHRY and SYGVKD. The CDR3 loop spans 13 amino acids. With 3 bases removed from V and 8 bases from J, the gap between germline ends came to 10 bases. The CDR3 here is CAISERGGEKLFF. As DNA, the CDR3 is TGTGCCATCAGTGAAAGGGGAGGGGAAAAACTGTTTTTT.

About this clone: The junction does not match germline at one end; this may be a read error. The rearrangement joins TRBV11-2 to TRBJ1-6; D ambiguous. Germline CDR1 and CDR2: SGHAT and FQNNGV. The length of the CDR3 is 16 residues. CDR3: CASSLGGRGPDSPLHF. CDR3 in DNA: TGTGCCAGCAGTTTAGGTGGGCGAGGTCCAGATTCACCCCTCCACTTT.

There are a few counts of this clone. The chain combines TRBV2 with TRBJ1-2; no clear D. This CDR3 is built from 13 residues. Germline V gives CDR1 SNHLY, CDR2 FYNNEI. V lost 7 bases and J 4 bases, leaving 13 bases between the germline ends. The CDR3 spells CASTAGRPYGYTF. Here the CDR3 DNA reads TGTGCCAGCACGGCGGGTCGGCCCTATGGCTACACCTTC.

This chain links TRBV11-2 with TRBJ2-5, with TRBD2 matching 14 bases. Germline V lookup: CDR1 SGHAT, CDR2 FQNNGV. J gave up 5 bases and V 8 bases, and 13 bases lay outside the gene matches. The CDR3 runs 17 residues. The CDR3 protein is CASGLLGTSGRGETQYF. The CDR3, as DNA: TGTGCCAGCGGACTCCTGGGGACTAGCGGGAGAGGGGAGACCCAGTACTTC.

The V call is TRBV5-1, the J call TRBJ2-5; no firm D call. Deletions cut 1 base from V and 5 bases from J, with 9 bases between. From germline, CDR1 is SGHRS and CDR2 YFSETQ. The CDR3 is 13 amino acids. The CDR3 sequence: CASSLIVGETQYF. CDR3 coding DNA: TGCGCCAGCAGCTTGATCGTCGGGGAGACCCAGTACTTC.

The chain carries TRBV18 and TRBJ1-4; D not certain. The ends were cut back, 2 bases at V and 0 bases at J, with 4 bases in the middle. The CDR3 runs to 14 residues. From germline, CDR1 is KGHSH and CDR2 LQKENI. The CDR3 region is CASSPFATNEKLFF. The CDR3 bases are TGTGCCAGCTCACCATTTGCAACTAATGAAAAACTGTTTTTT.

The chain employs TRBV9 and TRBJ2-7, with D tentatively TRBD2 (6 bases). Between the trimmed V and J ends, which lost 2 bases and 6 bases, there was a span of 12 bases. The germline gives CDR1 SGDLS, CDR2 YYNGEE. This CDR3 comprises 13 residues. The CDR3 sequence is CASSVGGLGEQYF. The CDR3 coding sequence is TGTGCCAGCAGCGTTGGGGGGTTAGGCGAGCAGTACTTC.

The chain uses TRBV30 and TRBJ1-2, with D possibly matching TRBD1 (5 bases). V lost 7 bases and J lost 1, with 13 bases in between. Germline assignment: CDR1 GTSNPN and CDR2 SVGIG (reference sequence). The CDR3 loop spans 13 amino acids. CDR3 region: CAFFRQNNYGYTF. The CDR3 DNA is TGTGCCTTCTTCCGACAGAATAACTATGGCTACACCTTC.